Shown below are 25 T cell receptor beta chains from a single sample sequenced in a study of T cells expressing NK-cell markers. One entry per CDR3 protein, without DNA, is what TCRdb gives after re-calling the 5' RACE reads. The sample table sets out some 500,000 distinct CDR3 sequences. The sequenced sample was blood T cells: a sorted CD56 or NKG2C T cell subset, CD4+ or CD8+ T cells, or bulk PBMC T cells (not recorded which). The origin of the receptors is a woman aged 45 to 65 in good health.

The chain carries TRBV7-8 and TRBJ2-7. CDR1 is SGHVS, CDR2 FQNEAQ, per germline. CDR3 length equals 15 residues. The CDR3: CASSPNTVVSYEQYF.

The CDR3 sequence is CSVSLDRQWPQHF. The rearrangement links TRBV29-1 to TRBJ1-5; TCRdb's D call, TRBD1, is unchecked because there is no DNA. The CDR3 contains 13 residues. Germline CDR1 reads SQVTM; CDR2 reads ANQGSEA.

The chain uses TRBV28 and TRBJ1-2; TCRdb's D call of TRBD1 is untestable without DNA. CDR1 MDHEN and CDR2 SYDVKM come from the germline V gene. The CDR3 is made up of 13 amino acids. The CDR3 sequence: CASSGQGRYGYTF.

V gene TRBV12-3 or TRBV12-4 combines with J gene TRBJ1-4. This CDR3 comprises 15 residues. The CDR3 is CASSFGGATNEKLFF.

The chain combines TRBV7-6 with TRBJ2-2; TCRdb indicates TRBD1, and absent DNA this call remains unverified. Germline V CDR1 and CDR2: SGHVS, FNYEAQ. The CDR3 is 15 residues long. CDR3 protein: CASSSPYRAPGELFF.

This chain joins TRBV4-2 and TRBJ2-7; no DNA is available, so the TRBD2 call from TCRdb remains unchecked. Germline V CDR1 and CDR2: LGHNA, YNFKEQ. The CDR3 runs 16 residues. CDR3 amino acids: CASSQEAAGGPVEQYF.

This chain connects TRBV20-1 to TRBJ1-5; TCRdb picks TRBD1, but there is no DNA to check that call. This CDR3 is built from 13 residues. Germline assignment: CDR1 DFQATT and CDR2 SNEGSKA (reference sequence). The CDR3 region is CSARGSGEQPQHF.

This chain uses TRBV9 with TRBJ2-1. CDR1 SGDLS and CDR2 YYNGEE come from the germline V gene. This CDR3 comprises 14 residues. CDR3 amino acids: CASSVDGASHEQFF.

CDR3 protein: CATSDGPSRNEQFF. The chain recombines TRBV15 with TRBJ2-1; the D call of TRBD2 rests on TCRdb alone, since no DNA is present to check it. The germline V gene has CDR1 LNHNV and CDR2 YYDKDF (reference sequence). The CDR3 contains 14 residues.

V is TRBV11-2 and J is TRBJ2-6; TCRdb calls TRBD2, which cannot be checked without DNA. The CDR3 is made up of 17 amino acids. The germline CDR1 and CDR2 sequences are SGHAT and FQNNGV. The CDR3 sequence is CASSDGLATFGANVLTF.

This rearrangement joins TRBV27 to TRBJ1-5; TCRdb returns TRBD1, unconfirmable since there is no DNA. The CDR3 runs 16 residues. Germline assignment: CDR1 MNHEY and CDR2 SMNVEV (reference sequence). Here the CDR3 reads CASSRGGGANNQPQHF.

The rearrangement links TRBV15 to TRBJ1-3; the TCRdb call, TRBD1, lacks DNA for checking. The CDR3 extends over 17 amino acids. CDR1 and CDR2 (germline): LNHNV, YYDKDF (reference sequence). CDR3 region: CATSRERGVLSGNTIYF.

J is TRBJ1-2 and V is TRBV7-9; without DNA, the TCRdb call of TRBD1 cannot be checked. This CDR3 contains 15 residues. Germline-derived CDR1 and CDR2 are SEHNR and FQNEAQ (reference sequence). CDR3 sequence: CASSPQGNGLDGYTF.

V is TRBV11-1 and J is TRBJ2-3; the TRBD1 assignment by TCRdb is unverifiable without DNA. The CDR3 covers 15 residues. Germline CDR1 reads SGHAT; CDR2 reads FQDESV (reference sequence). Here the CDR3 reads CASSFFAGPTDTQYF.

The CDR3 loop is CASSPGQGVGVQYF. The V and J genes are TRBV3-1 and TRBJ2-4; TCRdb proposes TRBD1, but this gene call is untestable without DNA. Germline CDR1 LGHDT, CDR2 YNNKEL (reference sequence). CDR3 size: 14 residues.

This chain joins TRBV7-9 and TRBJ2-7; as DNA is missing, the TRBD2 call by TCRdb cannot be tested. Germline CDR1 is SEHNR and CDR2 is FQNEAQ (reference sequence). This CDR3 is 16 amino acids long. CDR3 sequence: CASSLWTSGSLYEQYF.

V usage is TRBV20-1 and J usage is TRBJ2-1; TCRdb picks TRBD2, but there is no DNA to check that call. The CDR3 contains 16 residues. Germline CDR1 and CDR2: DFQATT and SNEGSKA (reference sequence). The CDR3 spells CSALPPLAGGPNEQFF.

The chain uses TRBV12-3 or TRBV12-4 and TRBJ2-7; the D call from TCRdb, TRBD2, cannot be confirmed without DNA. CDR3 length equals 13 residues. The CDR3 sequence: CAGSGRPPPEQYF.

The chain uses TRBV6-5 and TRBJ2-1; TCRdb designates TRBD2, a call that cannot be tested without DNA. In germline, CDR1 is MNHEY, CDR2 SVGAGI. CDR3 length equals 15 residues. CDR3: CASSHLRSDNHEQFF.

The gene calls are TRBV12-3 or TRBV12-4 and TRBJ2-4; TCRdb picks TRBD1, but there is no DNA to check that call. This CDR3 region has 11 residues. Here the CDR3 reads CASSLGQGKYF.

The J gene is TRBJ2-2, the V gene TRBV4-1; TCRdb's D call, TRBD2, is unchecked because there is no DNA. The CDR3 extends over 17 amino acids. Germline CDR1 and CDR2: MGHRA and YSYEKL. The CDR3 sequence: CASSQARASRNTGELFF.

The chain is built from TRBV7-9 and TRBJ1-1. There are 16 residues in the CDR3. The germline gives CDR1 SEHNR, CDR2 FQNEAQ (reference sequence). The CDR3 region is CASSRIQGPMNTEAFF.

The V gene is TRBV7-7, the J gene TRBJ2-2; there is no DNA to check the TCRdb D call of TRBD2. Per the germline V gene, CDR1 is SSHAT and CDR2 is FNYEAQ (reference sequence). The CDR3 contains 15 residues. CDR3 residues: CASSSEGRYDGELFF.

The CDR3 loop is CSARGGSDTIYF. The chain carries TRBV20-1 and TRBJ1-3; TCRdb lists TRBD1, though no DNA is available to test this call. Looked up from germline, CDR1 is DFQATT and CDR2 is SNEGSKA (reference sequence). CDR3 length equals 12 residues.

The chain links TRBV12-3 or TRBV12-4 to TRBJ2-1; TCRdb lists TRBD1, though no DNA is available to test this call. This CDR3 region has 14 residues. The CDR3 loop reads CASSLRGTLGEQFF.